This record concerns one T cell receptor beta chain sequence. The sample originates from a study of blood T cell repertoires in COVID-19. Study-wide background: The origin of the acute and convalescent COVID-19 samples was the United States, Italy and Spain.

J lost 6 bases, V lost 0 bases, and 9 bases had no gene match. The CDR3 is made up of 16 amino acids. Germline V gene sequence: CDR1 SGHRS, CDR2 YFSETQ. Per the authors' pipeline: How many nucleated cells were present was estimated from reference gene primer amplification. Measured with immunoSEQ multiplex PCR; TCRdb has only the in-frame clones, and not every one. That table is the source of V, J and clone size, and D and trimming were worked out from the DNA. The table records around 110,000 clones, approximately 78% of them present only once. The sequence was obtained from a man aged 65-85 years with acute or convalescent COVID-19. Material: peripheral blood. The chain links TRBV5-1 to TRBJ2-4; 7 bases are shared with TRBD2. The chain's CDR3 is CASSLESAGAGNIQYF. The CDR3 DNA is TGCGCCAGCAGCTTGGAATCCGCGGGAGCGGGAAACATTCAGTACTTC.